Shown below are 27 T cell receptor beta chains from a single sample sequenced in a study of blood T cell repertoires in COVID-19. The protocol was immunoSEQ multiplex PCR, while the TCRdb copy is restricted to in-frame clones and leaves out a portion. Of a few hundred thousand clones detected, about 88% appear once; the ten largest clones hold about 3%. The sample comprised PBMCs or T cells enriched from blood (not recorded which). These receptors were taken from a woman aged 50 to 60 who had recovered from COVID-19.

The CDR3 sequence: CASSATRVHEQFF. CDR3 nucleotide sequence: TGTGCCAGCAGCGCTACCAGGGTCCATGAGCAGTTCTTC. The chain uses TRBV14 and TRBJ2-1, with D perhaps matching TRBD1 (5 bases). V was pared by 5 bases and J by 8 bases, with 13 bases between. Per the germline V gene, CDR1 is SGHDN and CDR2 is FVKESK. The CDR3 contains 13 residues.

V usage is TRBV30 and J usage is TRBJ1-5; D might be TRBD1 (5 bases). Germline CDR1 is GTSNPN and CDR2 is SVGIG (reference sequence). The CDR3 covers 13 residues. V was trimmed by 1 base and J by 4 bases, leaving 8 bases between them. The CDR3 nucleotides read TGTGCCTGGAGTGCTCAGGGAAATCAGCCCCAGCATTTT. This codes for CAWSAQGNQPQHF.

The rearrangement uses TRBV25-1 and TRBJ1-4; D is unclear. Trimming took 5 bases from V and 2 from J, leaving 12 bases between them. Germline lookup yields CDR1 MGHDK and CDR2 SYGVNS. The CDR3 length is 15 residues. The CDR3 DNA follows: TGTGCCAGCAGTTTGGAATCCGGGACTAATGAAAAACTGTTTTTT. Translation: CASSLESGTNEKLFF.

This sequence joins TRBV4-1 and TRBJ2-1; TRBD2 matches 9 bases. Germline values: CDR1 MGHRA, CDR2 YSYEKL. V shed 4 bases, J shed 3 bases, and the junction held 19 bases outside the gene matches. The CDR3 has 20 residues. The CDR3 DNA is TGCGCCAGCAGCCCCGGACTAGCGCTGGGGCTAGGGATGAACTACAATGAGCAGTTCTTC. Amino acid sequence: CASSPGLALGLGMNYNEQFF.

The V call is TRBV27, the J call TRBJ1-1; TRBD1 agrees at 9 bases. In germline, CDR1 is MNHEY, CDR2 SMNVEV (reference sequence). This CDR3 has 15 residues. The junction had 6 bases not matched to a gene; V was cut back by 4 bases and J by 3 bases. The DNA of the CDR3 is TGTGCCAGCAGTTGGGGACAGGGAGGAGACACTGAAGCTTTCTTT. The encoded protein is CASSWGQGGDTEAFF.

This clone appeared a few times. The genes are TRBV28 and TRBJ2-1, with 7 nucleotides matching TRBD2. The junction had 8 bases not matched to a gene; V was cut back by 5 bases and J by 1 base. Germline values: CDR1 MDHEN, CDR2 SYDVKM. This CDR3 is built from 16 residues. CDR3 DNA: TGTGCCAGCAGTGCCCACCTAGCGGCTTCCTACAATGAGCAGTTCTTC. It codes for CASSAHLAASYNEQFF.

The rearrangement uses TRBV5-1 and TRBJ2-7; TRBD2 matches 9 bases. The J segment lost 4 bases and the V segment lost 0 bases, leaving 8 bases of the junction unmatched. Germline V gene data show CDR1 as SGHRS and CDR2 as YFSETQ. This CDR3 region has 16 residues. The CDR3 region is CASSLEGSGRAYEQYF. CDR3 sequence (DNA): TGCGCCAGCAGCTTGGAAGGTAGCGGGAGAGCGTACGAGCAGTACTTC.

The chain links TRBV27 to TRBJ2-5; 7 bases are shared with TRBD2. CDR1 and CDR2 (germline): MNHEY, SMNVEV (reference sequence). This CDR3 is 16 amino acids long. The J segment lost 3 bases and the V segment lost 2 bases, leaving 9 bases of the junction unmatched. The CDR3 DNA sequence: TGTGCCAGCAGTTTAGCCGGGGAGGGAGGGGAAGAGACCCAGTACTTC. Amino acids: CASSLAGEGGEETQYF.

The V call is TRBV19, the J call TRBJ2-1; D ambiguous. Germline-derived CDR1 and CDR2 are LNHDA and SQIVND (reference sequence). Trimming pared 7 bases from V and 7 bases from J, leaving 17 bases between. The CDR3 sequence is 14 residues long. The CDR3 is CASKLIPNTNEQFF. The CDR3 nucleotides read TGTGCCAGTAAATTAATCCCCAACACAAATGAGCAGTTCTTC.

This rearrangement joins TRBV7-2 to TRBJ1-5; weak D call: TRBD1 (5 bases). This CDR3 is 15 amino acids long. Per germline, CDR1 SGHTA and CDR2 FQGNSA. V gave up 5 bases and J gave up 3 bases, with 14 bases separating them. CDR3 DNA: TGTGCCAGCAGCCCCGAGGCGGGGCCCAATCAGCCCCAGCATTTT. It specifies CASSPEAGPNQPQHF.

V and J are TRBV7-2 and TRBJ1-2; 7 bases align to TRBD1. The CDR3 has 14 residues. The germline CDR1 and CDR2 sequences are SGHTA and FQGNSA. Unmatched junction bases numbered 6, after V lost 5 bases and J lost 3 bases. The CDR3 here is CASSPAGTDYGYTF. The CDR3 DNA reads as TGTGCCAGCAGCCCGGCCGGGACAGACTATGGCTACACCTTC.

The genes are TRBV5-1 and TRBJ2-5; 11 nucleotides agree with TRBD2. The V and J ends lost 4 bases and 5 bases, in that order; junction bases with no gene match: 7. This CDR3 contains 15 residues. The germline V gene has CDR1 SGHRS and CDR2 YFSETQ. CDR3 region: CASSPLAGGGETQYF. CDR3 in DNA: TGCGCCAGCAGCCCCCTAGCGGGAGGAGGTGAGACCCAGTACTTC.

This clone was picked up one time. The chain uses TRBV6-2 or TRBV6-3 and TRBJ1-2; maybe TRBD1 (6 bases). V was shortened by 5 bases and J by 8 bases, with 30 bases between the two germline ends. There are 18 residues in the CDR3. CDR1 is MNHEY and CDR2 is SVGEGT in the germline V gene. In DNA, the CDR3 is TGTGCCAGCAGTCCCTCTGCCTTGATTCCGGGACAAATGGTCGGCTACACCTTC. As protein: CASSPSALIPGQMVGYTF.

The chain uses TRBV7-9 and TRBJ2-1; D is perhaps TRBD2 (5 bases). The CDR3 covers 17 residues. V lost 5 bases and J 0 bases, leaving 17 bases between the germline ends. Germline assignment: CDR1 SEHNR and CDR2 FQNEAQ (reference sequence). The CDR3 spells CASSQVGAPSSYNEQFF. CDR3 in DNA: TGTGCCAGCAGCCAAGTGGGAGCCCCAAGCTCCTACAATGAGCAGTTCTTC.

The J gene is TRBJ1-2, the V gene TRBV3-1 (or the pseudogene TRBV3-2); D is possibly TRBD1 (6 bases). This CDR3 region has 14 residues. Germline V gene data show CDR1 as LGHDT and CDR2 as YNNKEL (reference sequence). V lost 1 base and J lost 8, with 14 bases in between. The CDR3, as DNA: TGTGCCAGCAGCCAAGGTACAGGGACGAGAGGCTACACCTTC. It specifies CASSQGTGTRGYTF.

The rearrangement links TRBV6-5 to TRBJ2-5, with 9 bases fitting TRBD2. The CDR3 length is 13 residues. Germline CDR1 is MNHEY and CDR2 is SVGAGI. With 6 bases clipped from V and 4 bases from J, the junction kept 3 bases outside the gene matches. The CDR3 nucleotides are TGTGCCAGCAGCACGGGACTAGCAGAGACCCAGTACTTC. It encodes CASSTGLAETQYF.

V gene TRBV7-9 combines with J gene TRBJ1-2, with D tentatively TRBD1 (5 bases). Deletions cut 7 bases from V and 5 bases from J, with 17 bases between. CDR1 is SEHNR, CDR2 FQNEAQ, per germline (reference sequence). This CDR3 is 14 amino acids long. DNA of the CDR3: TGTGCCAGCACCAAATCCGGGACTGTTTATGGCTACACCTTC. Residues: CASTKSGTVYGYTF. The whole variable domain, filled in from reference TRBV7-9 and TRBJ1-2, reads DTGVSQNPRHKITKRGQNVTFRCDPISEHNRLYWYRQTLGQGPEFLTYFQNEAQLEKSRLLSDRFSAERPKGSFSTLEIQRTEQGDSAMYLCASTKSGTVYGYTFGSGTRLTVV.

The rearrangement uses TRBV28 and TRBJ2-7, with 8 nucleotides matching TRBD1. Germline assignment: CDR1 MDHEN and CDR2 SYDVKM. V lost 5 bases to trimming and J lost 4 bases; unmatched junction nucleotides: 13. This CDR3 is 16 amino acids long. Written as DNA, the CDR3 is TGTGCCAGCAGTGTTAACAGGGGGTTAGTTGTTTACGAGCAGTACTTC. Amino acid sequence: CASSVNRGLVVYEQYF.

V is TRBV11-2 and J is TRBJ1-1; D unresolved. With 1 base removed from V and 1 base from J, the gap between germline ends came to 10 bases. Germline V gene lookup returns CDR1 SGHAT and CDR2 FQNNGV. The length of the CDR3 is 15 residues. CDR3 protein: CASSLAREPNTEAFF. Written as DNA, the CDR3 is TGTGCCAGCAGCTTAGCTCGGGAGCCGAACACTGAAGCTTTCTTT. The full variable domain, its missing parts supplied by reference TRBV11-2 and TRBJ1-1, is EAGVAQSPRYKIIEKRQSVAFWCNPISGHATLYWYQQILGQGPKLLIQFQNNGVVDDSQLPKDRFSAERLKGVDSTLKIQPAKLEDSAVYLCASSLAREPNTEAFFGQGTRLTVV.

The chain couples TRBV28 to TRBJ2-7; 10 bases match TRBD1. The CDR3 loop spans 15 amino acids. V shed 3 bases, J shed 3 bases, and the junction held 5 bases outside the gene matches. The germline V gene encodes CDR1 MDHEN and CDR2 SYDVKM. The CDR3: CASSFADRGLYEQYF. In DNA, the CDR3 is TGTGCCAGCAGTTTTGCTGACAGGGGGCTCTACGAGCAGTACTTC.

The chain employs TRBV27 and TRBJ2-2, with 11 bases matching TRBD2. V dropped 4 bases and J dropped 0; count of bases not matched to a gene: 4. The CDR3 loop spans 17 amino acids. Germline V gene data show CDR1 as MNHEY and CDR2 as SMNVEV (reference sequence). The CDR3 sequence is CASSWGLAEPNTGELFF. The DNA for the CDR3 is TGTGCCAGCAGTTGGGGACTAGCGGAGCCGAACACCGGGGAGCTGTTTTTT.

The chain is built from TRBV5-6 and TRBJ1-2; D gene ambiguous. The germline V gene encodes CDR1 SGHDT and CDR2 YYEEEE. The CDR3 runs to 13 residues. V lost 0 bases and J lost 8, with 11 bases in between. The CDR3 DNA follows: TGTGCCAGCAGCTTGGGGGCCGCTACCGGCTACACCTTC. Its translation is CASSLGAATGYTF. Full variable domain (rest looked up from reference TRBV5-6 and TRBJ1-2): DAGVTQSPTHLIKTRGQQVTLRCSPKSGHDTVSWYQQALGQGPQFIFQYYEEEERQRGNFPDRFSGHQFPNYSSELNVNALLLGDSALYLCASSLGAATGYTFGSGTRLTVV.

The CDR3 region is CASRVRTGTNQPQHF. CDR3 nucleotide sequence: TGTGCCAGTAGAGTAAGGACAGGGACCAATCAGCCCCAGCATTTT. This chain links TRBV19 with TRBJ1-5; 8 bases align to TRBD1. The CDR3 runs 15 residues. CDR1 and CDR2 from the germline V gene are LNHDA and SQIVND (reference sequence). Trimming cost V 6 bases and J 3 bases; bases outside gene matches: 7.

The gene calls are TRBV18 and TRBJ1-1; D uncertain. The CDR3 length is 14 residues. Germline V gene sequence: CDR1 KGHSH, CDR2 LQKENI. Trimming pared 4 bases from V and 1 base from J, leaving 10 bases between. CDR3 region: CASSLSGSNTEAFF. DNA for the CDR3: TGTGCCAGCTCACTGTCCGGTTCGAACACTGAAGCTTTCTTT.

This rearrangement joins TRBV7-6 to TRBJ1-2; D is perhaps TRBD1 (5 bases). CDR3 size: 13 residues. CDR1 is SGHVS, CDR2 FNYEAQ, per germline. The V end lost 2 bases, the J end lost 8 bases, and 12 bases lay between the germline ends. CDR3 sequence reads: CASSLRSQGGYTF. Here the CDR3 DNA reads TGTGCCAGCAGCTTAAGGTCCCAGGGAGGCTACACCTTC.

The V call is TRBV25-1, the J call TRBJ1-1; 7 bases match TRBD1. The J segment lost 3 bases and the V segment lost 5 bases, leaving 6 bases of the junction unmatched. The CDR3 is 14 amino acids. Looked up from germline, CDR1 is MGHDK and CDR2 is SYGVNS. CDR3 loop: CASSRQGKDTEAFF. In nucleotides, the CDR3 is TGTGCCAGCAGTAGACAGGGTAAGGACACTGAAGCTTTCTTT.

The chain uses TRBV5-1 and TRBJ2-7, with 11 bases fitting TRBD2. V lost 4 bases, J lost 2 bases, and 5 bases stayed unmatched. CDR1 is SGHRS and CDR2 is YFSETQ in the germline V gene. The CDR3 covers 15 residues. Here the CDR3 DNA reads TGCGCCAGCAGCAGGGGGACTAGCGGAGCCTACGAGCAGTACTTC. Protein sequence: CASSRGTSGAYEQYF.